Listed below are T cell receptor beta chains from one sample, sequenced in a study of T cell changes during pregnancy in multiple sclerosis. The protocol was immunoSEQ multiplex PCR, while the TCRdb copy is restricted to in-frame clones and leaves out a portion. The profile shows about 92,000 clones, roughly 91% of them singletons. The source was peripheral blood, collected in the first trimester of pregnancy. These receptors were obtained from a female donor with multiple sclerosis, enrolled in a pregnancy study. The CDR3 runs from the conserved cysteine through the conserved F or W. A D gene is named only where the DNA matches it firmly. Rows may omit the clone size; those that give it use once, few, many or a size class.

>TRBV7-8|TRBD1|few|TRBJ1-5
TGTGCCAGCAGCTTGACAGGGATGGGCAATCAGCCCCAGCATTTT
CASSLTGMGNQPQHF
>TRBV7-2|TRBD1|-|TRBJ1-5
TGTGCCAGCAGCTTAGGACAGGGGGCACAGCCCCAGCATTTT
CASSLGQGAQPQHF
>TRBV29-1|-|-|TRBJ2-5
TGCAGCGTTACAAGACTAGAGACCCAGTACTTC
CSVTRLETQYF
>TRBV7-6|TRBD2|-|TRBJ2-1
TGTGCCAGCAGTCGCGTTAGCGGGGGCCTCTCCTACAATGAGCAGTTCTTC
CASSRVSGGLSYNEQFF
>TRBV7-9|TRBD2|-|TRBJ2-3
TGTGCCAGCAGCTTAGCCCACCTAGCGGGGGGCCGCACAGATACGCAGTATTTT
CASSLAHLAGGRTDTQYF
>TRBV19|TRBD1|-|TRBJ1-2
TGTGCCAGTAGTGTAATGGCAGGGGGTCACTATGGCTACACCTTC
CASSVMAGGHYGYTF
>TRBV6-1|-|-|TRBJ1-6
TGTGCCAGCAGTGGACCAAAGACAGGCTCCTATAATTCACCCCTCCACTTT
CASSGPKTGSYNSPLHF
>TRBV6-6|-|-|TRBJ1-5
TGTGCCAGCAGTTACTCGGACGGGATTCAGCCCCAGCATTTT
CASSYSDGIQPQHF
>TRBV7-2|-|-|TRBJ1-2
TGTGCCAGCAGCTTAGTCGCCGGGACACAGGGCTACACCTTC
CASSLVAGTQGYTF
>TRBV20-1|-|-|TRBJ2-7
TGCAGTGCCCGAGACTACGAGCAGTACTTC
CSARDYEQYF
>TRBV18|TRBD1|-|TRBJ1-6
TGTGCCAGCGCTTTAGGACAGGGGGTAGGATCACCCCTCCACTTT
CASALGQGVGSPLHF
>TRBV7-9|TRBD2|-|TRBJ2-7
TGTGCCAGCAGCGGACTAGCGGGGGTACTCTTC
CASSGLAGVLF
>TRBV11-2|-|-|TRBJ2-2
TGTGCCAGCAGCCTTCAGGGCGCGACCGGGTCCGGGGAGCTGTTTTTT
CASSLQGATGSGELFF
>TRBV10-3|TRBD2|-|TRBJ2-2
TGTGCCATCAGTGACGGGGGGGGCCGGGCCGGGGAGCTGTTTTTT
CAISDGGGRAGELFF
>TRBV9|-|-|TRBJ1-2
TGTGCCAGCAGCGCCGGATCGGGTGGAATGGATGGCTACACCTTC
CASSAGSGGMDGYTF
>TRBV18|TRBD1|-|TRBJ2-1
TGTGCCAGCTCAACGGACAGGGGCTCCTACAATGAGCAGTTCTTC
CASSTDRGSYNEQFF
>TRBV7-2|-|-|TRBJ1-5
TGTGCCAGCAGCTTCATGTGGGGCAGCGTTAATCAGCCCCAGCATTTT
CASSFMWGSVNQPQHF
>TRBV4-2|-|-|TRBJ2-1
TGTGCCAGCAGCCAAGATCGGAGGGTTGGGCAGTTCTTC
CASSQDRRVGQFF
>TRBV9|TRBD1|-|TRBJ1-2
TGTGCCAGCAGCGTAGGGACAGGGGGCGACTATGGCTACACCTTC
CASSVGTGGDYGYTF
>TRBV10-3|-|-|TRBJ1-4
TGTGCCATCAACAGCGGGGGGTCTAATGAAAAACTGTTTTTT
CAINSGGSNEKLFF
>TRBV19|-|-|TRBJ1-1
TGTGCCAGTAGTACTTGGACAGATTTTGAAGCTTTCTTT
CASSTWTDFEAFF
>TRBV29-1|TRBD1|-|TRBJ2-5
TGCAGCGTTCAGGACAGGGGTGAGACCCAGTACTTC
CSVQDRGETQYF
>TRBV9|-|-|TRBJ2-3
TGTGCCAGCAGCCTTGGGTACAACAGGGATACGCAGTATTTT
CASSLGYNRDTQYF
>TRBV18|TRBD1|-|TRBJ1-5
TGTGCCAGCTCTTCTAAGACCGGACAGGGGCCGAGCGGCAATCAGCCCCAGCATTTT
CASSSKTGQGPSGNQPQHF
>TRBV2|-|-|TRBJ1-1
TGTGCCAGCAGTTCGCAGGGGTACACTGAAGCTTTCTTT
CASSSQGYTEAFF
>TRBV19|-|-|TRBJ1-2
TGTGCCAGTATTTCTGACTGGGGCGCTGGAAACTATGGCTACACCTTC
CASISDWGAGNYGYTF
>TRBV27|-|-|TRBJ1-6
TGTGCCAGCAGTTTATCGAGTTTTGAGCTAGAGTTAAATTCACCCCTCCACTTT
CASSLSSFELELNSPLHF
>TRBV12-5|-|-|TRBJ1-4
TGTGCTAGTGGTTTGTTGTCGGGGGGCGATGAAAAACTGTTTTTT
CASGLLSGGDEKLFF
>TRBV7-2|TRBD1|-|TRBJ1-1
TGTGCCAGCAGCTTTAACAGGGGGGGGACTGAAGCTTTCTTT
CASSFNRGGTEAFF
>TRBV7-7|-|-|TRBJ2-1
TGTGCTAGCAGCTTAGGCCGGAGCCCGGGAAATGAGCAGTTCTTC
CASSLGRSPGNEQFF
>TRBV18|TRBD1|-|TRBJ2-6
TGTGCCAGCTCACCAGACAGGGCCCCCACCAACGTCCTGACTTTC
CASSPDRAPTNVLTF
>TRBV5-1|-|-|TRBJ2-7
TGCGCCAGCAGGGTAAGTTCAGGCCAGACCTACGAGCAGTACTTC
CASRVSSGQTYEQYF
>TRBV19|TRBD2|many|TRBJ2-1
TGTGCCAGTAGTACTTTTCGCGGGGGAGCATCTGAGCAGTTCTTC
CASSTFRGGASEQFF
>TRBV29-1|TRBD1|-|TRBJ2-1
TGCAGCGTTGAGCTTGCGGGACAGGGGGCAAGTGAGCAGTTCTTC
CSVELAGQGASEQFF
>TRBV9|TRBD1|many|TRBJ1-3
TGTGCCAGCAGCCCCTCCCCCCGGACAGGGGGCTCTGGAAACACCATATATTTT
CASSPSPRTGGSGNTIYF
>TRBV5-1|-|once|TRBJ1-4
TGCGCCAGCAGCCCAGGGAGGGGTAGTACTGAAAAACTGTTTTTT
CASSPGRGSTEKLFF
>TRBV6-6|TRBD1|-|TRBJ2-2
TGTGCCAGCAACAAGGGACAGGGGAACACCGGGGAGCTGTTTTTT
CASNKGQGNTGELFF
>TRBV6-1|-|-|TRBJ2-7
TGTGCCAGCAGTGAAGCGGTCGAACGAGGGTTCAGGGGACAGTACTTC
CASSEAVERGFRGQYF
>TRBV9|-|once|TRBJ2-7
TGTGCCAGCAGTCCCCAACTAGAAAACGACGAGCAGTACTTC
CASSPQLENDEQYF
>TRBV18|TRBD1|-|TRBJ2-5
TGTGCCAGCTCACCGCGTCTCCGGGACAGCCAAGAGACCCAGTACTTC
CASSPRLRDSQETQYF
>TRBV27|TRBD1|-|TRBJ2-7
TGTGCCAGCAGTCCCGCCCGGGCAGGGGGCGTGTACGAGCAGTACTTC
CASSPARAGGVYEQYF
>TRBV4-1|TRBD2|-|TRBJ2-3
TGCGCCAGCAGCCAAGGAAGCGGGGGGTTCACAGATACGCAGTATTTT
CASSQGSGGFTDTQYF
>TRBV4-1|-|-|TRBJ1-5
TGCGCCAGCAGCCAATTACAGGGCCCTTGGCAGCCCCAGCATTTT
CASSQLQGPWQPQHF
>TRBV6-5|-|-|TRBJ1-1
TGTGCCAGCAGTTACACCCATAACGTTAGGGGAGCTTTCTTT
CASSYTHNVRGAFF
>TRBV15|TRBD2|-|TRBJ2-1
TGTGCCACCAGCCGATCCCCACCCAGCGGGGGGGCGGGGGATGAGCAGTTCTTC
CATSRSPPSGGAGDEQFF
>TRBV5-5|-|-|TRBJ1-2
TGTGCCAGCAACCAACACCTACTGGGGGCGGATGGCTACACCTTC
CASNQHLLGADGYTF
>TRBV7-2|-|-|TRBJ1-3
TGTGCCACCGGTCGTTTCTCTGGAAACACCATATATTTT
CATGRFSGNTIYF
>TRBV4-1|TRBD1|-|TRBJ2-1
TGCGCCAGCAGCCAAGATACCGAGACAGGGAAATACAATGAGCAGTTCTTC
CASSQDTETGKYNEQFF
>TRBV5-1|-|-|TRBJ1-2
TGCGCCAGCAGCCAATACGATGCGGGAGGCTACACCTTC
CASSQYDAGGYTF
>TRBV7-8|-|-|TRBJ2-7
TGTGCCAGCAGCCCCCACACCTACGAGCAGTACTTC
CASSPHTYEQYF
>TRBV6-6|-|-|TRBJ2-1
TGTGCCAGCAGTTACACCCCCCAGTCTGAGCAGTTCTTC
CASSYTPQSEQFF
>TRBV2|TRBD1|-|TRBJ2-7
TGTGCCAGCAGGTACCGAGGACAGGCCTACGAGCAGTACTTC
CASRYRGQAYEQYF
>TRBV6-5|-|-|TRBJ2-6
TGTGCCAGCAAGGAGAGCTCTGGGGCCAACGTCCTGACTTTC
CASKESSGANVLTF
>TRBV4-2|TRBD1|-|TRBJ2-5
TGTGCCAGCAGCCCGACAGGGCTAAAAGAGACCCAGTACTTC
CASSPTGLKETQYF
>TRBV4-1|TRBD1|-|TRBJ1-3
TGCGCCAGCAGCCAAGAACAGGGGTCTGACGGAAACACCATATATTTT
CASSQEQGSDGNTIYF